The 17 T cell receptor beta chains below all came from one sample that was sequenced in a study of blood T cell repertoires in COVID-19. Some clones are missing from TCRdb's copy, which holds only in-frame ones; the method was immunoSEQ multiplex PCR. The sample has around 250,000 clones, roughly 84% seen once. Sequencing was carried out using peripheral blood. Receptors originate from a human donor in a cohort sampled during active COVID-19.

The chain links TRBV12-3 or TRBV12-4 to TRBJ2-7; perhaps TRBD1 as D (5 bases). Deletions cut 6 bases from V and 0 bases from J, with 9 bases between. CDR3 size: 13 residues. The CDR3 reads CASRGPSSYEQYF. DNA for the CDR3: TGTGCCAGCAGGGGGCCGAGCTCCTACGAGCAGTACTTC.

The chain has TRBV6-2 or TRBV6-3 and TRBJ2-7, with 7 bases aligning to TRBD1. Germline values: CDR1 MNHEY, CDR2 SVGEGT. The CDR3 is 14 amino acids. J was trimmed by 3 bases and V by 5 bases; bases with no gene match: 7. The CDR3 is CASSIPGQLYEQYF. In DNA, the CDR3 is TGTGCCAGCAGTATACCGGGACAGCTCTACGAGCAGTACTTC.

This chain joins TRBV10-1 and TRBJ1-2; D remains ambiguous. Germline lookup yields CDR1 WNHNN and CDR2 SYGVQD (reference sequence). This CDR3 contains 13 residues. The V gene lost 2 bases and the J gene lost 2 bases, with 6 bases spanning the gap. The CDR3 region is CASSETRNYGYTF. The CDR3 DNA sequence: TGCGCCAGCAGTGAGACAAGAAACTATGGCTACACCTTC.

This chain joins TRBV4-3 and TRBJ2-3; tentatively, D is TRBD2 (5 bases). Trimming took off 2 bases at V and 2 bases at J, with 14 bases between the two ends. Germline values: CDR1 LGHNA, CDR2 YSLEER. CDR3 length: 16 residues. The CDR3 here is CASSQRSGSSTDTQYF. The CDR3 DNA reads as TGCGCCAGCAGCCAAAGATCGGGAAGTTCCACAGATACGCAGTATTTT.

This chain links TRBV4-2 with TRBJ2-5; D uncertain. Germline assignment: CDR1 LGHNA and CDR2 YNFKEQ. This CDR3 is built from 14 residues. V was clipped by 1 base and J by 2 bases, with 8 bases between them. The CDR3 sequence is CASSQGPNQETQYF. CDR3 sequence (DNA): TGTGCCAGCAGCCAAGGGCCCAATCAAGAGACCCAGTACTTC.

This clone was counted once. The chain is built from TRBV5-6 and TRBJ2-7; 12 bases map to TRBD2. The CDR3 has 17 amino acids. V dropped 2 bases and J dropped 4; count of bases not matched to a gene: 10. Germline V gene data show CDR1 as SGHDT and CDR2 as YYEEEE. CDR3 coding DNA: TGTGCCAGCAGCTTCCGGACTAGCGGGATGGTTCGGTACGAGCAGTACTTC. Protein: CASSFRTSGMVRYEQYF.

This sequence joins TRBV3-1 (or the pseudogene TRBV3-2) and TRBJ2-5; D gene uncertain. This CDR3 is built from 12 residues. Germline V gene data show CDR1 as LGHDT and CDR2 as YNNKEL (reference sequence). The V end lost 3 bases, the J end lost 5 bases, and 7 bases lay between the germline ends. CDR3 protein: CASSQSRETQYF. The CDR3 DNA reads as TGTGCCAGCAGCCAGTCCCGGGAGACCCAGTACTTC.

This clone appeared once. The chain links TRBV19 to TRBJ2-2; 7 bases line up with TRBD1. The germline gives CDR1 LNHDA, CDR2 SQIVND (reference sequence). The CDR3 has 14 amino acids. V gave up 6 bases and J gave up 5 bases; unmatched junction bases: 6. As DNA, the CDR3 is TGTGCCAGTAGCCGGGACAGACCAACCGGGGAGCTGTTTTTT. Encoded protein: CASSRDRPTGELFF.

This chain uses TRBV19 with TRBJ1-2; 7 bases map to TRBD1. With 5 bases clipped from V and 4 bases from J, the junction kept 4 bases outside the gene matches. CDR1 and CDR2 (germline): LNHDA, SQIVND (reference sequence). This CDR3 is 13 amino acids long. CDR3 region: CASSFRDSYGYTF. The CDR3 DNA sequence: TGTGCCAGTAGTTTCAGGGACAGCTATGGCTACACCTTC.

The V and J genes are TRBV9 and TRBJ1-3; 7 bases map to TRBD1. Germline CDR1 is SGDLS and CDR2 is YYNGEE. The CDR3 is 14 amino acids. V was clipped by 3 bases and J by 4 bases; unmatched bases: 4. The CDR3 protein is CASSAAGGGNTIYF. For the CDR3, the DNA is TGTGCCAGCAGCGCAGCAGGGGGAGGAAACACCATATATTTT.

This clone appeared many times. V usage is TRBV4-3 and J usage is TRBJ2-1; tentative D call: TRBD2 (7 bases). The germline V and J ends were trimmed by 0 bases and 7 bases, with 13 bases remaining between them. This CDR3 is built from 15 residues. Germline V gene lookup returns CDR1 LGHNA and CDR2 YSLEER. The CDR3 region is CASSQDWGGMNEQFF. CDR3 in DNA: TGCGCCAGCAGCCAAGATTGGGGGGGCATGAATGAGCAGTTCTTC.

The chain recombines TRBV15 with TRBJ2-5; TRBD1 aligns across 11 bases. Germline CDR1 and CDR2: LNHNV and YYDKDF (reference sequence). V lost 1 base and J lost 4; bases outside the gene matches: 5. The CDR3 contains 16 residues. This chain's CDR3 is CATSRVGQGAGETQYF. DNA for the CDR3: TGTGCCACCAGCAGAGTAGGACAGGGGGCCGGAGAGACCCAGTACTTC.

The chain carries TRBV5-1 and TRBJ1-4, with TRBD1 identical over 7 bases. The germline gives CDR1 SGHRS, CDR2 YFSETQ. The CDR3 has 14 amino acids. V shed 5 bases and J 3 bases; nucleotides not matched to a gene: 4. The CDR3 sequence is CASRGTESNEKLFF. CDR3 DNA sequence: TGCGCCAGCAGGGGGACAGAGTCTAATGAAAAACTGTTTTTT.

CDR3 DNA: TGTGCCAGCAGCCCACAGGGGTACACTGAAGCTTTCTTT. Translation: CASSPQGYTEAFF. V gene TRBV14 combines with J gene TRBJ1-1; 7 nucleotides match TRBD1. Germline trimming cut 4 bases from V and 3 bases from J; bases unmatched to any gene: 2. This CDR3 contains 13 residues. Germline V gene lookup returns CDR1 SGHDN and CDR2 FVKESK.

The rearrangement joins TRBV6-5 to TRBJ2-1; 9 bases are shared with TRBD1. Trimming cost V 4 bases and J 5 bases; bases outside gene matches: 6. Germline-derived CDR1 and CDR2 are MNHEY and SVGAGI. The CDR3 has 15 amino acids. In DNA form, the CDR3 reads TGTGCCAGCAGTTGGGGACAGGGAAGGAACAATGAGCAGTTCTTC. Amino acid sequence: CASSWGQGRNNEQFF.

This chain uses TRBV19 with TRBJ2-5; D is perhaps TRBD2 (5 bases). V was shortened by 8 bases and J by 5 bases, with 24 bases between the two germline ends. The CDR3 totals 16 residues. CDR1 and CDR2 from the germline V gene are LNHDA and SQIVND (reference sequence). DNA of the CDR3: TGTGCCAGTGGAGAGGGAGTTGGGTTCGTAAGGGAGACCCAGTACTTC. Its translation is CASGEGVGFVRETQYF.

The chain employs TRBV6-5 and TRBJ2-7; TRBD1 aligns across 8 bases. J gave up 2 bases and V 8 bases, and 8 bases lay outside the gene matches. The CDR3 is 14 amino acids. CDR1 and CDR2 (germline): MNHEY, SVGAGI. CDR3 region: CASRLGQATYEQYF. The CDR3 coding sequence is TGTGCCAGCCGTCTGGGACAGGCCACCTACGAGCAGTACTTC.